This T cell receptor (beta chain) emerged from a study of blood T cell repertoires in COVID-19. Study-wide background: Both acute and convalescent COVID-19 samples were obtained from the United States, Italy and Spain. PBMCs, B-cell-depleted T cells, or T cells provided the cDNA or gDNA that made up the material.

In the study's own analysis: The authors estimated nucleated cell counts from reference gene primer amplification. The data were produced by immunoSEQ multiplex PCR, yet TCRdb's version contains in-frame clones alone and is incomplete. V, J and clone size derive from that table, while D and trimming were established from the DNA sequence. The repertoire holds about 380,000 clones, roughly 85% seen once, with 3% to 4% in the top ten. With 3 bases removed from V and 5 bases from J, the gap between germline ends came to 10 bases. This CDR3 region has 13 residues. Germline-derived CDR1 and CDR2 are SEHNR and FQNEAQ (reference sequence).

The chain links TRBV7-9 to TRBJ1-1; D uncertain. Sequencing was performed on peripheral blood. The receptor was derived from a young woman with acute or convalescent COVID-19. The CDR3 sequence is CASSFPIGTEAFF. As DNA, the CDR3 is TGTGCCAGCAGCTTTCCTATCGGGACTGAAGCTTTCTTT.